Given below is one T cell receptor (beta chain) in context. Other DNA sequences of this sample code for an identical CDR3. These data come from a study of cytomegalovirus exposure and HLA in healthy donors. Profiled with immunoSEQ multiplex PCR; TCRdb holds only in-frame clones, not every one. The sample contains over 150,000 clones, 85% of which appear only once. The CDR3 has 14 amino acids. The germline CDR1 and CDR2 sequences are LNHDA and SQIVND (reference sequence). The V segment lost 4 bases and the J segment 2 bases; nucleotides outside the gene matches: 2. The V call is TRBV19, the J call TRBJ1-5, with 7 bases fitting TRBD1. Sequenced: PBMCs. This receptor was taken from a man between 18 and 29 years old in good health and CMV-seropositive. The CDR3: CASSTQGGNQPQHF. The CDR3 DNA is TGTGCCAGTAGTACTCAGGGGGGCAATCAGCCCCAGCATTTT.